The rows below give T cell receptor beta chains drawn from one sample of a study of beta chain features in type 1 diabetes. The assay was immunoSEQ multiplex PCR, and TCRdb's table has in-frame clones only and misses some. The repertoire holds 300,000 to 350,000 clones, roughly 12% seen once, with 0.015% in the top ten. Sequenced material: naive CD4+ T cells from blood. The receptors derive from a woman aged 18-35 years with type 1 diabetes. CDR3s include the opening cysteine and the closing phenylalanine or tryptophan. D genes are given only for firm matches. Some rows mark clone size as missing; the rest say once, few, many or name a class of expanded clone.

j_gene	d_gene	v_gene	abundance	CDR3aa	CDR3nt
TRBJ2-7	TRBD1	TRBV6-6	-	CASRGQGNYEQYF	TGTGCCAGCCGAGGACAGGGCAACTACGAGCAGTACTTC
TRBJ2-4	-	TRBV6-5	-	CASRDRDDPDIQYF	TGTGCCAGCAGGGACCGGGATGACCCCGATATTCAGTACTTC
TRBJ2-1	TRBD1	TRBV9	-	CASNPGQTYNEQFF	TGTGCCAGCAATCCGGGACAGACATACAATGAGCAGTTCTTC
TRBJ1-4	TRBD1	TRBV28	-	CASSPDRVQEKLFF	TGTGCCAGCAGCCCGGACAGGGTTCAAGAAAAACTGTTTTTT
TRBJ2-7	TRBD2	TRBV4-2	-	CASSGRAFYEQYF	TGTGCCAGCAGCGGGAGGGCCTTTTACGAGCAGTACTTC
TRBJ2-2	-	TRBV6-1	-	CASAPMTPAGELFF	TGTGCCAGCGCACCTATGACTCCAGCCGGGGAGCTGTTTTTT
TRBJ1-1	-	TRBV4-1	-	CASSQVRTPKGAFF	TGCGCCAGCAGCCAAGTTAGGACACCGAAGGGAGCTTTCTTT
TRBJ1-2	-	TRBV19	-	CASSNRNYGYTF	TGTGCCAGTAGTAACCGGAACTATGGCTACACCTTC
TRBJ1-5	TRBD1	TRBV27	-	CASSRQGAYNQPQHF	TGTGCCAGCAGTCGACAGGGGGCTTACAATCAGCCCCAGCATTTT
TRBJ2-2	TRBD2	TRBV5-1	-	CASSLGGTSGTNTGELFF	TGCGCCAGCAGCTTGGGGGGGACTAGCGGGACCAACACCGGGGAGCTGTTTTTT
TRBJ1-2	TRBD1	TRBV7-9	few	CASSFSTGALGYTF	TGTGCCAGCAGCTTTTCGACAGGGGCTCTTGGCTACACCTTC
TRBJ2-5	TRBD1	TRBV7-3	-	CASSFRGGQETQYF	TGTGCCAGCAGCTTTAGAGGGGGCCAGGAGACCCAGTACTTC
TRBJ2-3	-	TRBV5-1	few	CASRVKRAPSTDTQYF	TGCGCCAGCAGAGTTAAGCGGGCCCCTAGCACAGATACGCAGTATTTT
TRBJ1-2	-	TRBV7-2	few	CASSSRGGGVDGYTF	TGTGCCAGCAGCTCACGAGGGGGGGGCGTTGATGGCTACACCTTC
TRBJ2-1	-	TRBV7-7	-	CASSRWGGSSYNEQFF	TGTGCCAGCAGCCGTTGGGGCGGCAGCTCCTACAATGAGCAGTTCTTC
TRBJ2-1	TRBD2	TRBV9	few	CASSDQLASSYNEQFF	TGTGCCAGCAGCGACCAACTAGCGTCTTCCTACAATGAGCAGTTCTTC
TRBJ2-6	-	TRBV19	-	CASIEGSGANVLTF	TGTGCCAGTATAGAGGGCTCTGGGGCCAACGTCCTGACTTTC
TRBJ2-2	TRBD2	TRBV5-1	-	CASSPELLAGVAGELFF	TGCGCCAGCAGCCCGGAACTACTAGCGGGAGTAGCCGGGGAGCTGTTTTTT
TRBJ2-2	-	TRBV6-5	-	CASSLRHDTGELFF	TGTGCCAGCAGTTTGCGACACGATACCGGGGAGCTGTTTTTT
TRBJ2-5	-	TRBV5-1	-	CASSPIASGEETQYF	TGCGCCAGCAGCCCAATCGCGTCCGGGGAAGAGACCCAGTACTTC
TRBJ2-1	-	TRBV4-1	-	CASSPTGVGYNEQFF	TGCGCCAGCAGCCCAACAGGAGTGGGCTACAATGAGCAGTTCTTC
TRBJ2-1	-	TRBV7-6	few	CASSLLARIRNHINEQFF	TGTGCCAGCAGCTTGTTAGCGAGGATCAGGAATCATATCAATGAGCAGTTCTTC
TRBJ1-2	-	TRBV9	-	CASSVQGNYGYTF	TGTGCCAGCAGCGTACAGGGGAACTATGGCTACACCTTC
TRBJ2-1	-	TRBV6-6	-	CASSPHLEGAYNEQFF	TGTGCCAGCAGCCCACATCTAGAAGGTGCCTACAATGAGCAGTTCTTC
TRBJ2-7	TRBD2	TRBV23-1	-	CASSQRSGTPSYEQYF	TGCGCCAGCAGTCAACGTAGCGGGACCCCCTCCTACGAGCAGTACTTC
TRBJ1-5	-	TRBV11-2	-	CASSVDSLYSNQPQHF	TGTGCCAGCAGCGTGGACAGCCTCTATAGCAATCAGCCCCAGCATTTT
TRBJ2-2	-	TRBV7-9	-	CASSPSRGLGTGELFF	TGTGCCAGCAGCCCCTCGAGGGGGTTGGGGACCGGGGAGCTGTTTTTT
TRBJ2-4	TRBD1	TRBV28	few	CASKQGLGIQYF	TGTGCCAGCAAACAGGGGCTTGGGATTCAGTACTTC
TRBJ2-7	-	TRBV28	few	CASRISSSPSYEQYF	TGTGCCAGCAGGATATCCAGTTCACCCTCCTACGAGCAGTACTTC
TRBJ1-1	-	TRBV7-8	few	CASSLWVRDTEAFF	TGTGCCAGCAGCTTATGGGTCAGGGACACTGAAGCTTTCTTT
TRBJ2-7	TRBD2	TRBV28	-	CASSLFASGAYEQYF	TGTGCCAGCAGTTTGTTTGCTAGCGGTGCCTACGAGCAGTACTTC
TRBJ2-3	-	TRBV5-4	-	CASSLGTTPSTDTQYF	TGTGCCAGCAGCTTGGGGACAACTCCAAGCACAGATACGCAGTATTTT
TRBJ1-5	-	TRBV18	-	CASSPSAGGGDQPQHF	TGTGCCAGCTCACCCTCCGCAGGTGGGGGGGATCAGCCCCAGCATTTT
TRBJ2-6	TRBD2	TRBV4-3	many	CASSQEAGAGANVLTF	TGCGCCAGCAGCCAAGAAGCGGGGGCTGGGGCCAACGTCCTGACTTTC